Below, one T cell receptor (beta chain) is given with its context. This sample stems from a study of CD8 T cells in Susac syndrome. Trimming removed 2 bases from V and 6 bases from J, with 8 bases in between. The CDR3 has 12 amino acids. CDR1 is SEHNR and CDR2 is FQNEAQ in the germline V gene (reference sequence). Negative isolation was used for CD8+ and CD4+ T cells and FACS enrichment for TEMRA cells. Reverse transcription of roughly 0.5 to 1 ug RNA was carried out with random hexamers. A single record per CDR3 protein comes from TCRdb applying MiXCR to the immunoSEQ multiplex PCR reads. The data contain 150,000 to 200,000 distinct CDR3 sequences, 85% to 95% of them singletons.

The rearrangement joins TRBV7-9 to TRBJ2-7; D is uncertain. The sequenced material came from CD8+ T cells from PBMCs. This receptor was obtained from a human donor with multiple sclerosis. This CDR3 is CASSLHPGEQYF. For the CDR3, the DNA is TGTGCCAGCAGCTTACACCCAGGCGAGCAGTACTTC.